Presented here are 21 T cell receptor beta chains from one specimen sequenced in a study of post-analysis software for immune sequencing data. Presence of unique molecular identifiers characterized the TCR beta cDNA libraries. TCRdb passed the PCR reads through MiXCR, listing each CDR3 protein once. Among about 210,000 distinct CDR3 sequences listed, over 25% were seen once. General study findings and limits: Higher frequency in patients than in controls was seen for roughly five TRBV segments, with TRBV5-6, TRBV5-1 and TRBV20-1 among them.

What these receptors recognize is not known. Sequenced material: blood. Receptors originate from a girl under 18 with multiple sclerosis.

The chain recombines TRBV20-1 with TRBJ2-7; TRBD2 matches at 10 bases. The germline V gene has CDR1 DFQATT and CDR2 SNEGSKA (reference sequence). CDR3 length equals 18 residues. V lost 7 bases, J lost 1 base, and 19 bases stayed unmatched. CDR3 bases: TGCAGTGTCCTATTAAGACTAGCGGGTCACTCCTTATCCTACGAGCAGTACTTC. Protein product: CSVLLRLAGHSLSYEQYF.

Notes on this clonotype: A much larger clone lies a single base off, so this may be a read error. The rearrangement uses TRBV29-1 and TRBJ2-7; D possibly corresponds to TRBD1 (5 bases). TRBJ2-5 matches the DNA end more closely, so the J call is doubtful. CDR3 length: 14 amino acids. Germline assignment: CDR1 SQVTM and CDR2 ANQGSEA. CDR3: CSVDSRALEGTQYF. CDR3 DNA sequence: TGCAGCGTTGATTCCAGGGCCCTCGAAGGGACCCAGTACTTC.

This rearrangement joins TRBV20-1 to TRBJ1-2; no clear D. Between the trimmed V and J ends, which lost 6 bases and 4 bases, there was a span of 12 bases. Germline-derived CDR1 and CDR2 are DFQATT and SNEGSKA (reference sequence). CDR3 length equals 12 residues. CDR3 loop: CSAVSGGYGYTF. The CDR3, as DNA: TGCAGTGCCGTCAGCGGAGGCTATGGCTACACCTTC.

The gene calls are TRBV20-1 and TRBJ1-6; TRBD1 might be the D (5 bases). CDR1 is DFQATT and CDR2 is SNEGSKA in the germline V gene (reference sequence). The length of the CDR3 is 15 residues. V was shortened by 3 bases and J by 5 bases, with 14 bases between the two germline ends. CDR3 bases: TGCAGTGCTAGGCTCACGAGACAGAATAATTCACCCCTCCACTTT. It codes for CSARLTRQNNSPLHF.

Note on this clonotype: Given a much more abundant clone one base away, this may be a read error. This chain uses TRBV7-9 with TRBJ2-3, with no clear D. V lost 5 bases and J lost 4, with 10 bases in between. This CDR3 is built from 13 residues. Germline CDR1 reads SEHNR; CDR2 reads FQNEAQ (reference sequence). The CDR3: CASSPSDADTQYF. In DNA form, the CDR3 reads TGTGCCAGCAGCCCCTCGGATGCAGATACGCAGTATTTT.

The chain joins TRBV20-1 to TRBJ2-1, with TRBD2 matching 8 bases. V gave up 3 bases and J gave up 4 bases; unmatched junction bases: 11. This CDR3 has 16 residues. Germline V gene sequence: CDR1 DFQATT, CDR2 SNEGSKA (reference sequence). This CDR3 is CSARAQLAEKYNEQFF. CDR3 sequence (DNA): TGCAGTGCTAGGGCTCAACTAGCGGAAAAATACAATGAGCAGTTCTTC.

The chain combines TRBV5-1 with TRBJ1-5; D gene unclear. Germline-derived CDR1 and CDR2 are SGHRS and YFSETQ. There are 15 residues in the CDR3. V was cut by 3 bases and J by 1 base, with 11 bases left in between. This chain's CDR3 is CASSWAGRSNQPQHF. CDR3 DNA: TGCGCCAGCAGCTGGGCCGGGCGGAGCAATCAGCCCCAGCATTTT.

This clonotype was counted at least ten times. The chain has TRBV20-1 and TRBJ2-1; no reliable D call. Trimming left V 2 bases short and J 4 bases short, with 21 bases between. Per the germline V gene, CDR1 is DFQATT and CDR2 is SNEGSKA (reference sequence). This CDR3 is 17 amino acids long. The CDR3 nucleotides read TGCAGTGCTAGATGGGGAATAGTAGCTACCCCATACAATGAGCAGTTCTTC. Residues: CSARWGIVATPYNEQFF.

As to this clonotype: An end of the junction differs from the germline gene, which may be a read error. The chain employs TRBV5-1 and TRBJ1-1, with D perhaps matching TRBD1 (6 bases). This CDR3 comprises 14 residues. CDR1 is SGHRS and CDR2 is YFSETQ in the germline V gene. The CDR3 coding sequence is TGCGCCAGCAGAACCTACAGGGAGAACGCTGAAGCTTTCTTT. Translation gives CASRTYRENAEAFF. The whole variable domain, filled in from reference TRBV5-1 and TRBJ1-1, reads KAGVTQTPRYLIKTRGQQVTLSCSPISGHRSVSWYQQTPGQGLQFLFEYFSETQRNKGNFPGRFSGRQFSNSRSEMNVSTLELGDSALYLCASRTYRENAEAFFGQGTRLTVV.

This clonotype has at least ten counts. The chain joins TRBV14 to TRBJ2-1, with D possibly TRBD1 on 6 matching bases. Germline loops: CDR1 SGHDN, CDR2 FVKESK. V lost 4 bases and J 4 bases, leaving 14 bases between the germline ends. The CDR3 contains 15 residues. CDR3 in DNA: TGTGCCAGCAGCCCCGTCTCCGGACAGTACAATGAGCAGTTCTTC. This sequence encodes CASSPVSGQYNEQFF.

This clonotype occurred many times. The CDR3 nucleotides are TGTGCCAGCAGCTCCCGCCCGGGACTTCCCCCCGAGCAGTACTTC. It is translated as CASSSRPGLPPEQYF. This chain joins TRBV7-9 and TRBJ2-4, with a weak D call TRBD2 (6 bases). The J call may not be correct, given that the DNA end is closer to TRBJ2-7. CDR3 length: 15 amino acids. CDR1 SEHNR and CDR2 FQNEAQ come from the germline V gene (reference sequence).

This clonotype appeared many times. This chain links TRBV4-2 with TRBJ2-7; D may be TRBD2 (6 bases). This CDR3 has 14 amino acids. The germline V and J ends were trimmed by 1 base and 7 bases, with 14 bases remaining between them. Germline CDR1 is LGHNA and CDR2 is YNFKEQ. CDR3 bases: TGTGCCAGCAGCCAAGTTGTGGCAGGGAGGGAGCAGTACTTC. Translated: CASSQVVAGREQYF.

In the case of this clonotype: Just one base apart from a much larger clone, this may be a read error. V usage is TRBV5-1 and J usage is TRBJ2-7; possible D gene TRBD1, 5 bases. Germline lookup yields CDR1 SGHRS and CDR2 YFSETQ. The CDR3 loop spans 12 amino acids. The CDR3 here is CTSSQQDNEQYF. CDR3 sequence (DNA): TGCACCAGCAGCCAACAGGATAACGAGCAGTACTTC.

This chain joins TRBV29-1 and TRBJ1-1, with 7 bases aligning to TRBD1. The CDR3 covers 12 residues. The germline V gene encodes CDR1 SQVTM and CDR2 ANQGSEA. V lost 5 bases, J lost 4 bases, and 4 bases stayed unmatched. CDR3 sequence: CSVHRGSTEAFF. CDR3 nucleotides: TGCAGCGTTCACAGGGGTAGCACTGAAGCTTTCTTT.

Comments on this clonotype: With a much larger clone just one base away, this may be a read error. This sequence joins TRBV5-1 and TRBJ2-5, with D unclear. TRBJ2-7 explains the end of the DNA better; the J call may be wrong. Germline V gives CDR1 SGHRS, CDR2 YFSETQ. The CDR3 extends over 11 amino acids. This CDR3 is CASGLHHEQYF. CDR3 DNA sequence: TGCGCCAGCGGCTTGCACCACGAGCAGTACTTC.

This clonotype has just a few counts. A read error is possible here, since a much larger clone lies one base away. The CDR3 sequence is CASSTTSGDTDTQYF. The CDR3, as DNA: TGTGCCAGCAGTACGACTAGCGGGGACACAGATACGCAGTATTTT. This chain joins TRBV6-4 and TRBJ2-3, with TRBD2 identical over 11 bases. The trim removed 5 bases at V and 2 bases at J, leaving 3 bases unmatched. The CDR3 has 15 residues. The germline V gene encodes CDR1 MRHNA and CDR2 SNTAGT.

There are many counts of this clonotype. The chain uses TRBV12-3 or TRBV12-4 and TRBJ1-2, with D possibly matching TRBD1 (5 bases). This CDR3 has 13 residues. Between the trimmed V and J ends, which lost 3 bases and 5 bases, there was a span of 10 bases. The CDR3 loop reads CASSFRSGYGYTF. CDR3 nucleotides: TGTGCCAGCAGTTTTAGGTCAGGGTATGGCTACACCTTC.

This clonotype has just a few counts. The chain links TRBV7-8 to TRBJ1-4, with D perhaps TRBD1 (5 bases). CDR1 is SGHVS and CDR2 is FQNEAQ in the germline V gene. The CDR3 extends over 15 amino acids. Trimming removed 3 bases from V and 5 bases from J, with 13 bases in between. The CDR3 DNA sequence: TGTGCCAGCAGCTTGACCGTGACAGCGAATGAAAAACTGTTTTTT. Protein sequence: CASSLTVTANEKLFF.

This clonotype appeared many times. This chain links TRBV4-1 with TRBJ1-5; unclear D gene. The CDR3 has 14 amino acids. CDR1 and CDR2 (germline): MGHRA, YSYEKL. Trimming pared 4 bases from V and 2 bases from J, leaving 9 bases between. This CDR3 is CASSRWQGNQPQHF. In nucleotides, the CDR3 is TGCGCCAGCAGCCGGTGGCAGGGCAATCAGCCCCAGCATTTT.

Of note for this clonotype: A much larger clone differs from this one at a single base, so this may be a read error. V gene TRBV7-8 combines with J gene TRBJ2-7; D tentatively reads TRBD1 or TRBD2 (5 bases each). The CDR3 spans 14 residues. CDR1 and CDR2 from the germline V gene are SGHVS and FQNEAQ. CDR3 loop: CASSPMGVSYERYF. For the CDR3, the DNA is TGTGCCAGCAGTCCGATGGGGGTTTCCTACGAGCGGTACTTC.

In the case of this clonotype: This may come from a read error, since a much larger clone is one base off. This rearrangement joins TRBV29-1 to TRBJ2-5; 10 nucleotides agree with TRBD2. This CDR3 contains 15 residues. V lost 2 bases to trimming and J lost 11 bases; unmatched junction nucleotides: 14. The V gene's germline CDR1 is SQVTM and CDR2 ANQGSEA. CDR3 region: CSVENEASGRYVQYF. DNA of the CDR3: TGCAGCGTTGAAAATGAGGCTAGCGGGAGATACGTGCAGTACTTC.